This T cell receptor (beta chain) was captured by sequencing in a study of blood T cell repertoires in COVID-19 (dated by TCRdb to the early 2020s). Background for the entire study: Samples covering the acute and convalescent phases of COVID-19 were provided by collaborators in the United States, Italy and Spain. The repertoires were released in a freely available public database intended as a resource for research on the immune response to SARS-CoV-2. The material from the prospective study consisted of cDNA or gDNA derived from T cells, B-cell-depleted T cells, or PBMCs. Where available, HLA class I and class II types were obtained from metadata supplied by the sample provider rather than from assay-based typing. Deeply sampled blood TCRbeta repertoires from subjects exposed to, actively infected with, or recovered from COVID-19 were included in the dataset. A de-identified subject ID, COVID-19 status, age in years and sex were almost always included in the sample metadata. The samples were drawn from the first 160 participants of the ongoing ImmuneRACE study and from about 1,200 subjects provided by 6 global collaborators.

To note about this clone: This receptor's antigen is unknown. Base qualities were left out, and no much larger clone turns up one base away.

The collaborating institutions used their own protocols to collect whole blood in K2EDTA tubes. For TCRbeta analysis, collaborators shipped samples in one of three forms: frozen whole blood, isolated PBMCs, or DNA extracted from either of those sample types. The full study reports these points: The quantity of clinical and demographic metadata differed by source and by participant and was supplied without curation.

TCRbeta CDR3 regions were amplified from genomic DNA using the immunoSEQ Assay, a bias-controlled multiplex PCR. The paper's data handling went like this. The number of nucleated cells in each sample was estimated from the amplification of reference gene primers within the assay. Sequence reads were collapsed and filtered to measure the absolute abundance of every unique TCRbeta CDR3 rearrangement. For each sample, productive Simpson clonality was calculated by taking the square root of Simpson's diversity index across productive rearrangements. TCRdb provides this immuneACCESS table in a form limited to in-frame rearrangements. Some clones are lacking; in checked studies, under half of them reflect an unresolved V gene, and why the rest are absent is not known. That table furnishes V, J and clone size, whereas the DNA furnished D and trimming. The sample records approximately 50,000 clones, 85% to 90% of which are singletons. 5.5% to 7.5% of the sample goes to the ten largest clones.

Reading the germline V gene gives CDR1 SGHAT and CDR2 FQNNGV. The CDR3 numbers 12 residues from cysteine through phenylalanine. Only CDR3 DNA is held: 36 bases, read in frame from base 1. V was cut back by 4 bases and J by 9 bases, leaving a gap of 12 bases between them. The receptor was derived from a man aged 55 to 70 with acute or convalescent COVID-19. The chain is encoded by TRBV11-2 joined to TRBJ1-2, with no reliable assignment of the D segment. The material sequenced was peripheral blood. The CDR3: CASSSVRLRYTF. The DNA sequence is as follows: TGTGCCAGCAGCTCGGTGAGGTTGCGCTACACCTTC.